This T cell receptor beta chain derives from a study of PD-L1 blockade in urothelial cancer. The method was immunoSEQ multiplex PCR; TCRdb's version includes in-frame clones alone and lacks a portion of them. The repertoire holds about 35,000 clones, with approximately 80% as singletons. Time point in this sample: pretreatment peripheral blood. Germline V gene lookup returns CDR1 SGHRS and CDR2 YFSETQ. V shed 1 base and J 1 base; nucleotides not matched to a gene: 6. There are 16 residues in the CDR3. The J gene is TRBJ2-3, the V gene TRBV5-1, with 7 nucleotides matching TRBD1. Specimen: PBMCs, collected around atezolizumab (anti-PD-L1) treatment. The receptor comes from a man in his 60s with urothelial cancer. The DNA of the CDR3 is TGCGCCAGCAGCTTGATGACAGGGCGAGGCACAGATACGCAGTATTTT. It is translated as CASSLMTGRGTDTQYF.